The 5 T cell receptor beta chains given below trace back to one sample, sequenced in a study of T cells expressing NK-cell markers. TCRdb reprocessed the 5' RACE reads and keeps a single row for each CDR3 protein, giving no DNA. The sample has about 5,000 distinct CDR3 sequences. Sequencing was done on a sample of blood T cells: a sorted CD56 or NKG2C T cell subset, CD4+ or CD8+ T cells, or bulk PBMC T cells (not recorded which). Receptors originate from a man aged 18 to 35 in good health.

This chain connects TRBV11-2 to TRBJ2-1. This CDR3 comprises 14 residues. CDR1 is SGHAT and CDR2 is FQNNGV in the germline V gene. CDR3 region: CASSLAVISNEQFF.

This rearrangement joins TRBV6-4 to TRBJ2-3; the TCRdb call, TRBD2, lacks DNA for checking. Germline lookup yields CDR1 MRHNA and CDR2 SNTAGT. The CDR3 totals 15 residues. CDR3 protein: CASSPLAGGGDTQYF.

Frequency places this clonotype as medium-sized. The CDR3 is CASSSLGFTDTQYF. This sequence joins TRBV10-2 and TRBJ2-3. CDR3 size: 14 residues. Per the germline V gene, CDR1 is WSHSY and CDR2 is SAAADI.

The V gene is TRBV7-2, the J gene TRBJ2-7; TCRdb names TRBD1, which stays unverified in the absence of DNA. Germline CDR1 reads SGHTA; CDR2 reads FQGNSA. The CDR3 totals 15 residues. The CDR3 protein is CASSLNVGATYEQYF.

The chain is built from TRBV4-3 and TRBJ1-2; checking the TCRdb D call of TRBD1 is not possible without DNA. The CDR3 spans 14 residues. Germline V gene sequence: CDR1 LGHNA, CDR2 YSLEER. The CDR3 protein is CASSQDQGGYGYTF.